The rows below give T cell receptor beta chains drawn from one sample of a study of vaccination and CD4 T cells after COVID-19. MiXCR, applied by TCRdb to the PCR reads, yields one record per CDR3 protein. The table lists 14,000 to 15,000 distinct CDR3 sequences, 65% to 80% of them singletons, with approximately 10% in the top ten. These receptors have no identified antigens. The material sequenced was CD4+ T cells from blood, cultured in vitro. The receptor source for this set is a human donor who had recovered from COVID-19. Each CDR3 is given without its conserved first and last residue.

v_gene,j_gene,len,CDR3aa
TRBV30,TRBJ2-5,11,AWKGQAQETQY
TRBV6-5,TRBJ2-1,14,ASSYSNRGSYNEQF
TRBV7-2,TRBJ2-2,13,ASSLAALAGGQPF
TRBV5-4,TRBJ1-6,14,ASSSYRGRGFNPLH
TRBV7-2,TRBJ1-1,12,ASSLAGGNTEAF
TRBV21-1,TRBJ1-2,11,ANTWGTGDFYT
TRBV27,TRBJ2-2,12,ASKGRMGTGELF
TRBV6-5,TRBJ1-3,13,ASSSSTGSGNTIY
TRBV5-4,TRBJ2-7,13,ASSSGLSTSYEQY
TRBV28,TRBJ1-2,13,ASSLQAGNHYGYT
TRBV27,TRBJ2-3,12,ASRGTQAADTQY
TRBV6-2/TRBV6-3,TRBJ2-3,12,ASSLSQGVDTQY
TRBV7-2,TRBJ2-1,14,ASSSLTGGIRNEQF
TRBV20-1,TRBJ2-3,11,SARQGTTDTQY
TRBV20-1,TRBJ1-6,13,SARAGGAHLSPLH
TRBV11-2,TRBJ2-7,12,ASSPVSGRGEQY
TRBV29-1,TRBJ1-2,10,SAGQGAYGYT
TRBV28,TRBJ2-2,12,ASLSGGNTGELF
TRBV11-2,TRBJ2-7,10,ASSFGTAEQY
TRBV20-1,TRBJ1-2,12,SAREARTAYGYT
TRBV11-3,TRBJ2-3,12,ASSQTPTTDTQY
TRBV6-1,TRBJ1-2,11,ASRPAGHYGYT
TRBV20-1,TRBJ1-2,12,SARGNRADYGYT
TRBV7-2,TRBJ1-2,11,ASSSRVNYGYT
TRBV7-8,TRBJ2-7,14,ASSLVREPYSYEQY
TRBV7-6,TRBJ2-2,12,ASSLIEGTGELF
TRBV29-1,TRBJ2-7,12,SVDRGTQGYEQY
TRBV5-4,TRBJ1-1,10,ASSTENTEAF
TRBV7-2,TRBJ1-1,15,ASSPRLDGNTNTEAF
TRBV20-1,TRBJ1-2,15,SARGGSPVNLFYGYT
TRBV7-8,TRBJ1-1,15,ASSRVPGGQKNTEAF
TRBV19,TRBJ1-6,13,ASSKKDAGGSPLH
TRBV6-1,TRBJ2-2,14,ASSPGLAGANGELF
TRBV7-2,TRBJ2-3,13,ASSRQGLAGDTQY
TRBV2,TRBJ2-5,10,ASRTVQETQY
TRBV6-1,TRBJ2-3,15,ASRLTRGQGNTDTQY
TRBV27,TRBJ1-1,15,ASSASGTGGRKLEAF
TRBV10-1,TRBJ1-1,10,ASRGTGTEAF
TRBV20-1,TRBJ1-6,14,SARWEGTRGNSPLH
TRBV6-2/TRBV6-3,TRBJ2-1,13,ASSPGTSGRDEQF
TRBV11-1,TRBJ2-2,14,ASSSTGGTNTGELF
TRBV6-2/TRBV6-3,TRBJ1-2,13,ASSYSGQGASGYT
TRBV28,TRBJ2-5,14,ASSLSTSGTGETQY
TRBV5-1,TRBJ2-6,16,ASSLGPGGPSGANVLT
TRBV12-3/TRBV12-4,TRBJ2-7,15,ASSTLGQGRSSYEQY
TRBV29-1,TRBJ2-7,10,SVEGQPYEQY